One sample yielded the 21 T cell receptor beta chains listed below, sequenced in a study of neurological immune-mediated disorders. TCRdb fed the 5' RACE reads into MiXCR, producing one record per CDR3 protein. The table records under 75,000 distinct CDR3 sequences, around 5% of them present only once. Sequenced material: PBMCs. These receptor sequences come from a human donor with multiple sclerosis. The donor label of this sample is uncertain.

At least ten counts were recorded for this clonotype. This chain's CDR3 is CATLLAGGRNEQFF. In DNA, the CDR3 is TGTGCCACCCTCCTAGCGGGGGGAAGGAATGAGCAGTTCTTC. The chain is built from TRBV6-2 or TRBV6-3 and TRBJ2-1; TRBD2 agrees at 11 bases. CDR1 MNHEY and CDR2 SVGEGT come from the germline V gene. Trimming removed 10 bases from V and 7 bases from J; junction bases left unmatched: 9. The CDR3 has 14 amino acids.

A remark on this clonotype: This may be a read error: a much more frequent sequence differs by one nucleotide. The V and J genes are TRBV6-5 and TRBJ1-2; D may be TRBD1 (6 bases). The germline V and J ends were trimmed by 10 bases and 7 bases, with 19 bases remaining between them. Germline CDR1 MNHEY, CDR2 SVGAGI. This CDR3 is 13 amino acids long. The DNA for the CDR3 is TGTGCCACCAGCCCCCGCGGGGGCCGTGGCTACACCTTC. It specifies CATSPRGGRGYTF.

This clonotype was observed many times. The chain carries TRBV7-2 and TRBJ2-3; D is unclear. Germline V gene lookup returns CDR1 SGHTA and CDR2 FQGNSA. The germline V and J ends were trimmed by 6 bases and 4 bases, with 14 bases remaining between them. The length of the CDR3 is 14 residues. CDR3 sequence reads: CASSRLAQADTQYF. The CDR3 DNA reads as TGTGCCAGCAGTCGCCTGGCCCAGGCAGATACGCAGTATTTT.

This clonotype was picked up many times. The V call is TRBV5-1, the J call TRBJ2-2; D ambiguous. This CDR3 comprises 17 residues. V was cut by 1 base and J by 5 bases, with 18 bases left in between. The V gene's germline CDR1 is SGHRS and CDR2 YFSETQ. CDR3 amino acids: CASSLSGAAPSTGELFF. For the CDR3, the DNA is TGCGCCAGCAGCTTGTCCGGAGCAGCCCCTTCGACCGGGGAGCTGTTTTTT.

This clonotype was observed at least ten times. Here the CDR3 DNA reads TGCGCCAGCAGCTTGGTCCCTAGCGGCTACGAGCAGTACTTC. Protein product: CASSLVPSGYEQYF. The chain is built from TRBV5-1 and TRBJ2-7, with TRBD2 matching 7 bases. Losses at the gene ends were 0 bases for V and 3 bases for J; bases not matched to a gene: 3. CDR3 size: 14 residues. Germline V gene sequence: CDR1 SGHRS, CDR2 YFSETQ.

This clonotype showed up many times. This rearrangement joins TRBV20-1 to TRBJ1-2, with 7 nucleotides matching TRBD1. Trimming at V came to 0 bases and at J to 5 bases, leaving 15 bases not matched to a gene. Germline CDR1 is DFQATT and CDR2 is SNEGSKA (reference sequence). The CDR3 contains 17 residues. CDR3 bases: TGCAGTGCTAGAGATTTCCCAGGGACAGCCGGCCCTTATGGCTACACCTTC. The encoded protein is CSARDFPGTAGPYGYTF.

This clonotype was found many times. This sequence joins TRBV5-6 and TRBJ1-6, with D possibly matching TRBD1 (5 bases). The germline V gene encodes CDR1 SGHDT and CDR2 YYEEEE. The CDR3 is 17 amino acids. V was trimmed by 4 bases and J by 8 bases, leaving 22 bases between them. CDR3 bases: TGTGCCAGCAGCACCCGTGAGGGGTACGGAATACATTCACCCCTCCACTTT. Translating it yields CASSTREGYGIHSPLHF.

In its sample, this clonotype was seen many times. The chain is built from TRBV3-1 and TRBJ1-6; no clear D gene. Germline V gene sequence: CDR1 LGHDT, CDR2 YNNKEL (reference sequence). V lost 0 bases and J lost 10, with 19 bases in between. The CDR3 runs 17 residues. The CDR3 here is CASSQDLVSTPGSPLHF. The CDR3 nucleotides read TGTGCCAGCAGCCAAGATCTAGTATCCACGCCGGGGTCACCCCTCCACTTT.

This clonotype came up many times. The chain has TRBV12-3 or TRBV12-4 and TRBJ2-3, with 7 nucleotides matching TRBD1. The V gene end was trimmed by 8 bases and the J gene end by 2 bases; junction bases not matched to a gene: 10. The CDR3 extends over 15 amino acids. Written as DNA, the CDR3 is TGTGCCAGCTTACCAGGGACAGTCGACACAGATACGCAGTATTTT. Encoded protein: CASLPGTVDTDTQYF.

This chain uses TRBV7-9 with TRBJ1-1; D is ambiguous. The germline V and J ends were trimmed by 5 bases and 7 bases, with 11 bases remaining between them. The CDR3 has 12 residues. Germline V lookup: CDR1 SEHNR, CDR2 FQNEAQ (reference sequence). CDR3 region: CASSLAGIEAFF. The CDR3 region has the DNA TGTGCCAGCAGCCTCGCCGGGATTGAAGCTTTCTTT.

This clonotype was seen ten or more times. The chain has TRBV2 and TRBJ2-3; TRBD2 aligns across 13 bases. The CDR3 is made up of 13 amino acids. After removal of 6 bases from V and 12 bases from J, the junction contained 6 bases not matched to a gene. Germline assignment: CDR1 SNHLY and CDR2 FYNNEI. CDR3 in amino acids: CASRSTSGGAQYF. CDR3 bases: TGTGCCAGCAGATCTACTAGCGGGGGGGCACAGTATTTT.

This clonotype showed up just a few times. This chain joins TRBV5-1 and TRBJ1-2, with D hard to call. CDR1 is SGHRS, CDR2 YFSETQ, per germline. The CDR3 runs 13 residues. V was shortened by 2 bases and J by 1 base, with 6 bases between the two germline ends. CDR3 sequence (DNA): TGCGCCAGCAGCTTCTACAGTAACTATGGCTACACCTTC. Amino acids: CASSFYSNYGYTF. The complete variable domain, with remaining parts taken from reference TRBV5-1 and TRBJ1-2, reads KAGVTQTPRYLIKTRGQQVTLSCSPISGHRSVSWYQQTPGQGLQFLFEYFSETQRNKGNFPGRFSGRQFSNSRSEMNVSTLELGDSALYLCASSFYSNYGYTFGSGTRLTVV.

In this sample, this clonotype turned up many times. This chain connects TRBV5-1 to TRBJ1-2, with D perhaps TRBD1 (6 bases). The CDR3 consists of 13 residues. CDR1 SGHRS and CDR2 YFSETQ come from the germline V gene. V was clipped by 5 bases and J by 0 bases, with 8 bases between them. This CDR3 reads CASRRTANYGYTF. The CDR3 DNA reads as TGCGCCAGCAGGAGGACAGCTAACTATGGCTACACCTTC.

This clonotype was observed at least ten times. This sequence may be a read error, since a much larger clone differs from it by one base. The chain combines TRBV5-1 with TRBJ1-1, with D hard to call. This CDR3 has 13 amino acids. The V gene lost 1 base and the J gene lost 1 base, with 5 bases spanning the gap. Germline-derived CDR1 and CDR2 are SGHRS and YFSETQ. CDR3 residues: CASSLSWNTEAFF. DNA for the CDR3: TGCGCCAGCAGCTTGAGTTGGAACACTGAAGCTTTCTTT.

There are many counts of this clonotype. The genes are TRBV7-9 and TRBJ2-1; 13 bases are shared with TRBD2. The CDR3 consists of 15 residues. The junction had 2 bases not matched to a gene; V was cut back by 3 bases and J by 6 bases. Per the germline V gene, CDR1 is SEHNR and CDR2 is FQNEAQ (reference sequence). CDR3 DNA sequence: TGTGCCAGCAGCTTGAGGACTAGCGGGGGCAATGAGCAGTTCTTC. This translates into CASSLRTSGGNEQFF.

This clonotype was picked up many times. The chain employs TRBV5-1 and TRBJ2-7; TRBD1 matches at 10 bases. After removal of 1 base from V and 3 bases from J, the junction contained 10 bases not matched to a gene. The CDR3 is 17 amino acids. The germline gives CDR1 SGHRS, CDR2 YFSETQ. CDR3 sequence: CASSLNPGGTGDYEQYF. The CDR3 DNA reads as TGCGCCAGCAGCTTGAACCCCGGAGGGACAGGGGACTACGAGCAGTACTTC.

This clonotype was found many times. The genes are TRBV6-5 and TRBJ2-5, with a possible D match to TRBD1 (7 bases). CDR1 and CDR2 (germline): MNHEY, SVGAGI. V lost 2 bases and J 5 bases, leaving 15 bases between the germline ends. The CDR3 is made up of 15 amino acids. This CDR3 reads CASSYEGARGETQYF. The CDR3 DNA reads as TGTGCCAGCAGTTACGAGGGGGCCCGGGGGGAGACCCAGTACTTC.

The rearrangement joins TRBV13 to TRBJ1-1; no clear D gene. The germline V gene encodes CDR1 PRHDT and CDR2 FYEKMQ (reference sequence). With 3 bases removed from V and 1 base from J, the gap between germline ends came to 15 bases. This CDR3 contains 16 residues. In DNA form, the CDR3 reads TGTGCCAGCAGCTTTATTGGTTTTGGGCAGAACACTGAAGCTTTCTTT. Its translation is CASSFIGFGQNTEAFF. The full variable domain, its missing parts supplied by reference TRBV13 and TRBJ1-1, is AAGVIQSPRHLIKEKRETATLKCYPIPRHDTVYWYQQGPGQDPQFLISFYEKMQSDKGSIPDRFSAQQFSDYHSELNMSSLELGDSALYFCASSFIGFGQNTEAFFGQGTRLTVV.

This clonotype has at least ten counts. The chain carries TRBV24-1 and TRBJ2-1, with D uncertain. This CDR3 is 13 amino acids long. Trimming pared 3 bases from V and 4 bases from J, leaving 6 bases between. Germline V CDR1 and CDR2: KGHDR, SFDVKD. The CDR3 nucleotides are TGTGCCACCAGTGATCCCACTTACAATGAGCAGTTCTTC. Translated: CATSDPTYNEQFF.

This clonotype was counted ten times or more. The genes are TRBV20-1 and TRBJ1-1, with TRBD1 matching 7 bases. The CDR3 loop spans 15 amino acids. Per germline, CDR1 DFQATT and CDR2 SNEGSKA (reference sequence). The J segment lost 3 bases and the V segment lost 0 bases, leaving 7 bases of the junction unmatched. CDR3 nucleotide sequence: TGCAGTGCTAGAGAACTACTCAGGGGGGACACTGAAGCTTTCTTT. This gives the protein CSARELLRGDTEAFF.

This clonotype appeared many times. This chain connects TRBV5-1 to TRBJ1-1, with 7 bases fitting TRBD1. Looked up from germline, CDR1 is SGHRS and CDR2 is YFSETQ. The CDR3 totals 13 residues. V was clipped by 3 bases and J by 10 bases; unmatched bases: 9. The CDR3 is CASSWGQSGVAFF. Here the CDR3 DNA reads TGCGCCAGCAGCTGGGGACAGTCGGGCGTAGCTTTCTTT. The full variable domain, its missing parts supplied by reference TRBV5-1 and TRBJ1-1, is KAGVTQTPRYLIKTRGQQVTLSCSPISGHRSVSWYQQTPGQGLQFLFEYFSETQRNKGNFPGRFSGRQFSNSRSEMNVSTLELGDSALYLCASSWGQSGVAFFGQGTRLTVV.